Here is one TCR beta chain with its context. What it binds is unknown. The sample belongs to a study of a mutant IDH1 vaccine in newly diagnosed glioma. Study-level points and caveats: Changes in top peripheral clonotypes did not appear linked to pseudoprogression.

This sample's time point: baseline, week 1 (first vaccination visit). The treatment denotes: pre-vaccination baseline after standard-of-care therapy. Each of the donors came in with new WHO grade 3 or 4 astrocytomas that were IDH1-mutant and ATRX-lost. Generated by immunoSEQ multiplex PCR, the TCRdb table keeps only in-frame clones and is missing some. Of 60,000 to 85,000 clones detected, more than 65% appear once; the ten largest clones hold approximately 8%. Germline lookup yields CDR1 SGHRS and CDR2 YFSETQ. This CDR3 region has 16 residues. After removal of 3 bases from V and 7 bases from J, the junction contained 9 bases not matched to a gene.

The V and J genes are TRBV5-1 and TRBJ1-6; 8 bases align to TRBD1. The sample in question was PBMCs, obtained from a glioma patient treated with radiotherapy, temozolomide or both. This TCR was sampled from a man aged 45-65 years with glioma. CDR3 coding DNA: TGCGCCAGCAGCTCGACAGGGGCCTTTGGAAATTCACCCCTCCACTTT. Protein product: CASSSTGAFGNSPLHF. The full variable domain, rest sourced from reference TRBV5-1 and TRBJ1-6, is KAGVTQTPRYLIKTRGQQVTLSCSPISGHRSVSWYQQTPGQGLQFLFEYFSETQRNKGNFPGRFSGRQFSNSRSEMNVSTLELGDSALYLCASSSTGAFGNSPLHFGNGTRLTVT.